This TCR beta chain is drawn from a study of T cells in Graves' hyperthyroidism and ophthalmopathy. The CDR3 spans 15 residues. Germline lookup yields CDR1 SGHRS and CDR2 YFSETQ. Graves' hyperthyroidism was deemed stable given no ophthalmopathy progression within 18 months. Exclusions: uncontrolled infection, other autoimmune disease, pregnancy, lactation. Study outcomes and limitations: Blood also showed most of the thyroid clonotypes that were expanded above 0.001. Ophthalmopathy, which appeared later, was predicted by the model a median 6.5 months before onset.

This clonotype was counted once. Its antigen is currently unknown. The germline gene is not matched at one end of the junction; a read error may be the cause. TCR beta CDR3 regions were amplified from RNA. During a first-round RT-PCR of the TCR CDR3, the HTBI primer set was used. TCRdb reprocessed the multiplex PCR reads with MiXCR, giving one entry per CDR3 protein. The table has fewer than 750,000 distinct CDR3 sequences, just over 45% seen once. The chain carries TRBV5-1 and TRBJ2-3; possibly TRBD2 for D (6 bases). This TCR derives from a woman aged 18 to 35 with Graves' hyperthyroidism. The specimen was peripheral blood or thyroid tissue (not recorded which). This chain's CDR3 is CASSLSGFSTDTQNF. CDR3 nucleotide sequence: TGCGCCAGCAGCTTGAGCGGGTTTAGCACAGATACGCAGAATTTT.